The 3 T cell receptor beta chains below were found in one sample sequenced in a study of blood T cell repertoires in COVID-19. Using immunoSEQ multiplex PCR, the repertoire was profiled, and TCRdb retains in-frame clones only, with some absent. The table has 100,000 to 150,000 clones, about 88% seen once. Sequenced: peripheral blood. The origin of the receptors is a woman of 80 years or more with acute or convalescent COVID-19.

The chain is built from TRBV28 and TRBJ2-2; D not certain. V shed 6 bases and J shed 7 bases, with 9 bases lying between them. Germline CDR1 MDHEN, CDR2 SYDVKM. The CDR3 consists of 12 residues. For the CDR3, the DNA is TGTGCCAGCAGGTTGAGCGTCGGGGAGCTGTTTTTT. Translating it yields CASRLSVGELFF.

The chain uses TRBV5-4 and TRBJ1-2; D remains unclear. Germline CDR1 SGHNT, CDR2 YYREEE (reference sequence). The CDR3 has 13 amino acids. V lost 1 base and J 2 bases, leaving 6 bases between the germline ends. CDR3 in amino acids: CASSLKENYGYTF. In DNA form, the CDR3 reads TGTGCCAGCAGCTTGAAAGAGAACTATGGCTACACCTTC.

The rearrangement links TRBV11-2 to TRBJ1-2; 8 nucleotides match TRBD1. J was trimmed by 0 bases and V by 0 bases; bases with no gene match: 3. The CDR3 totals 16 residues. Per germline, CDR1 SGHAT and CDR2 FQNNGV. CDR3 sequence reads: CASSLEPTGANYGYTF. The CDR3 region has the DNA TGTGCCAGCAGCTTAGAGCCGACAGGGGCTAACTATGGCTACACCTTC.